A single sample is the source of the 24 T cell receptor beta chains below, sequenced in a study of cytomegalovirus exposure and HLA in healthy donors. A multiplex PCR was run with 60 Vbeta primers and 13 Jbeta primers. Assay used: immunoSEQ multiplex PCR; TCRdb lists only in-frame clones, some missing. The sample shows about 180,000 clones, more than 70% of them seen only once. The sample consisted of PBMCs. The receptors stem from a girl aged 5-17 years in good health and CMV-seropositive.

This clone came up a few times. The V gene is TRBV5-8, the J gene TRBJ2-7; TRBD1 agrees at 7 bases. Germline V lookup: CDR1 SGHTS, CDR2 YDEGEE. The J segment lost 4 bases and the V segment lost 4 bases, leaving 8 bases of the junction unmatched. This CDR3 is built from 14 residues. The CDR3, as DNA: TGTGCCAGCAGCCTGCCGGGACAGATATACGAGCAGTACTTC. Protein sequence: CASSLPGQIYEQYF.

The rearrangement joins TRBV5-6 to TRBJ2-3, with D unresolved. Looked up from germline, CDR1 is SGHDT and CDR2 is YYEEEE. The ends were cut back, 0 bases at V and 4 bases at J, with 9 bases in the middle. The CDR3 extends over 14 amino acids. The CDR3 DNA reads TGTGCCAGCAGCTTGGGGGTAGCCTCAGATACGCAGTATTTT. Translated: CASSLGVASDTQYF.

CDR3 protein: CASSPGLAGYNEQFF. In DNA form, the CDR3 reads TGTGCCAGCAGCCCCGGCCTAGCGGGGTACAATGAGCAGTTCTTC. The V call is TRBV5-4, the J call TRBJ2-1; 9 bases match TRBD2. Germline values: CDR1 SGHNT, CDR2 YYREEE (reference sequence). V lost 4 bases to trimming and J lost 4 bases; unmatched junction nucleotides: 6. The CDR3 contains 15 residues. Combining the CDR3 with reference TRBV5-4 and TRBJ2-1 gives the whole variable domain ETGVTQSPTHLIKTRGQQVTLRCSSQSGHNTVSWYQQALGQGPQFIFQYYREEENGRGNFPPRFSGLQFPNYSSELNVNALELDDSALYLCASSPGLAGYNEQFFGPGTRLTVL.

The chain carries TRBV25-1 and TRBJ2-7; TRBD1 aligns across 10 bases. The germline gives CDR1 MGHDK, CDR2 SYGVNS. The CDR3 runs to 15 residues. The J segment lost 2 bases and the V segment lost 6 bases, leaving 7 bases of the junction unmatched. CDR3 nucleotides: TGTGCCAGCAGCCCCCGCGGGACAGGGGCCTACGAGCAGTACTTC. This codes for CASSPRGTGAYEQYF.

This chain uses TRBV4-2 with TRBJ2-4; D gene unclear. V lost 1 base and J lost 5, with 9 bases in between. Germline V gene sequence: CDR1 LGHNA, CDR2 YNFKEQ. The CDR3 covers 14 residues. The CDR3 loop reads CASSQGRGENIQYF. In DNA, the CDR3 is TGTGCCAGCAGCCAAGGCAGAGGTGAAAACATTCAGTACTTC.

CDR3 nucleotides: TGTGCCAGCAGTTTATTGGACAGACCCTACGAGCAGTACTTC. Protein: CASSLLDRPYEQYF. The chain has TRBV27 and TRBJ2-7; possibly TRBD1 for D (6 bases). The length of the CDR3 is 14 residues. Trimming stripped 1 base from V and 2 bases from J, with 9 bases between. Germline V gene lookup returns CDR1 MNHEY and CDR2 SMNVEV (reference sequence).

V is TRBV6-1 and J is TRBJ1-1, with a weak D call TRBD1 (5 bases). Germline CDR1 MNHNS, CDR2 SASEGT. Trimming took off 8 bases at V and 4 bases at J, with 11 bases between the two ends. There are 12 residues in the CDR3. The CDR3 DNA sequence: TGTGCCAGCGGGGCGGGGCGCACTGAAGCTTTCTTT. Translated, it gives CASGAGRTEAFF.

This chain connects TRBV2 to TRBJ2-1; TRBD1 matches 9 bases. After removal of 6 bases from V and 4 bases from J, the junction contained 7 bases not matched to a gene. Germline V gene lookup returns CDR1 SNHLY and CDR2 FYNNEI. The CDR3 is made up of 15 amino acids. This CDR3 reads CASSSDRGSYNEQFF. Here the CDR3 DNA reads TGTGCCAGCAGCTCGGACAGGGGATCGTACAATGAGCAGTTCTTC. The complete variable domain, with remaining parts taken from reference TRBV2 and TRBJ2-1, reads EPEVTQTPSHQVTQMGQEVILRCVPISNHLYFYWYRQILGQKVEFLVSFYNNEISEKSEIFDDQFSVERPDGSNFTLKIRSTKLEDSAMYFCASSSDRGSYNEQFFGPGTRLTVL.

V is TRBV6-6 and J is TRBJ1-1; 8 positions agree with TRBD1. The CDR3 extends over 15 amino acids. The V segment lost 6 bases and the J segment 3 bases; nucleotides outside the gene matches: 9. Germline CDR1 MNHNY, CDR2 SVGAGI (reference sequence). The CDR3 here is CASRDGQGVDTEAFF. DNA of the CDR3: TGTGCCAGCAGGGACGGACAGGGTGTGGACACTGAAGCTTTCTTT.

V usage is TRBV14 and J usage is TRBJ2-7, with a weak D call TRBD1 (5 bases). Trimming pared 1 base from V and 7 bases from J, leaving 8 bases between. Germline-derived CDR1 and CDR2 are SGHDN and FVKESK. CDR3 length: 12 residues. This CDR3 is CASSQANREQYF. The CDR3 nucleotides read TGTGCCAGCAGCCAAGCAAACAGGGAGCAGTACTTC.

In DNA form, the CDR3 reads TGTGCCAGCAGCACCACAGGGTTGAGCACAGATACGCAGTATTTT. Its protein is CASSTTGLSTDTQYF. The V and J genes are TRBV7-3 and TRBJ2-3, with D perhaps matching TRBD1 (6 bases). The V end lost 5 bases, the J end lost 0 bases, and 12 bases lay between the germline ends. Germline lookup yields CDR1 SGHTA and CDR2 FQGTGA. This CDR3 has 15 amino acids.

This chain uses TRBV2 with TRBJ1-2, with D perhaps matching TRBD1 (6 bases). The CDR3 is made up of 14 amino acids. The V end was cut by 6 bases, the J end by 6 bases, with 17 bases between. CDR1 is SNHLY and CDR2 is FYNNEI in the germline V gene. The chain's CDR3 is CASSARDIQDGYTF. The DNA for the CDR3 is TGTGCCAGCAGCGCCCGGGACATCCAGGATGGCTACACCTTC.

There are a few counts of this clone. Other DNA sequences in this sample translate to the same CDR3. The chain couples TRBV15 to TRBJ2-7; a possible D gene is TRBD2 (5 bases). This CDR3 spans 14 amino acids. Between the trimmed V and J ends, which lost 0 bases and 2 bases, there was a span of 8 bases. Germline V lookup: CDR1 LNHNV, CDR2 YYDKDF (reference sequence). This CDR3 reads CATSRESGTYEQYF. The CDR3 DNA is TGTGCCACCAGCAGAGAATCGGGAACCTACGAGCAGTACTTC.

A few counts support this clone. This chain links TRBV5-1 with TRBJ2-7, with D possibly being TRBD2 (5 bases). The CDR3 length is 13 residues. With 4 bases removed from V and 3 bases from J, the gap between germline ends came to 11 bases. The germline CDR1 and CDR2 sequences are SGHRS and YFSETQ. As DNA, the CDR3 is TGCGCCAGCAGCCCGAATAGCGACTACGAGCAGTACTTC. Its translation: CASSPNSDYEQYF.

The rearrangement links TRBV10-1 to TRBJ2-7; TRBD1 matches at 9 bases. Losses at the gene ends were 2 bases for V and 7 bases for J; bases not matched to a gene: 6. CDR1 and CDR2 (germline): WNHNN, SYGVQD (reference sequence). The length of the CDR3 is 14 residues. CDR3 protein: CASSEGDRVGEQYF. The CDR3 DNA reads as TGCGCCAGCAGTGAGGGGGACAGGGTGGGAGAGCAGTACTTC.

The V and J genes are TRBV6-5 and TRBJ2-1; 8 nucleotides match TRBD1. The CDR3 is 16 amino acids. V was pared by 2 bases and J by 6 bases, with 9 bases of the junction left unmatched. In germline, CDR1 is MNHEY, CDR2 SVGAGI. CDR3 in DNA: TGTGCCAGCAGTTACGCAGGCAGGGGGCGCCCCAATGAGCAGTTCTTC. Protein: CASSYAGRGRPNEQFF.

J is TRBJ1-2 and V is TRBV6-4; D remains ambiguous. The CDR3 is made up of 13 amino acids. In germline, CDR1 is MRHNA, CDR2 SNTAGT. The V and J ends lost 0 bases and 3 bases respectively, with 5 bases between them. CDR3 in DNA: TGTGCCAGCAGTGACTCGCCAGACTATGGCTACACCTTC. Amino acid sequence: CASSDSPDYGYTF.

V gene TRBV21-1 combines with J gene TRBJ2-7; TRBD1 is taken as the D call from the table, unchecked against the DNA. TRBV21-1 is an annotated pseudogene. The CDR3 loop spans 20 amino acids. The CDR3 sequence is CASSKDGPDRGSVGFYEQYF. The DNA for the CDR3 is TGTGCCAGCAGCAAAGACGGCCCGGACAGGGGCTCGGTTGGGTTCTACGAGCAGTACTTC.

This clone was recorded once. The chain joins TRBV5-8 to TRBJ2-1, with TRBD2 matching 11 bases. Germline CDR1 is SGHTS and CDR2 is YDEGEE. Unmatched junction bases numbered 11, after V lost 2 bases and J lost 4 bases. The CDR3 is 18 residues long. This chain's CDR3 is CASSFLASGRPDYNEQFF. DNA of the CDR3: TGTGCCAGCAGCTTCTTGGCTAGCGGGAGGCCCGATTACAATGAGCAGTTCTTC.

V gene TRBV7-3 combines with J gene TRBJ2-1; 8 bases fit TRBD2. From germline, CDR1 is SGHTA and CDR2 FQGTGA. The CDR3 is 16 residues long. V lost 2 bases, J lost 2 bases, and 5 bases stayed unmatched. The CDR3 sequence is CASSLGAAGAYNEQFF. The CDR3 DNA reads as TGTGCCAGCAGCTTAGGGGCAGCGGGAGCCTACAATGAGCAGTTCTTC. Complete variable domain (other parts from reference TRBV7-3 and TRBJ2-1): GAGVSQTPSNKVTEKGKYVELRCDPISGHTALYWYRQSLGQGPEFLIYFQGTGAADDSGLPNDRFFAVRPEGSVSTLKIQRTERGDSAVYLCASSLGAAGAYNEQFFGPGTRLTVL.

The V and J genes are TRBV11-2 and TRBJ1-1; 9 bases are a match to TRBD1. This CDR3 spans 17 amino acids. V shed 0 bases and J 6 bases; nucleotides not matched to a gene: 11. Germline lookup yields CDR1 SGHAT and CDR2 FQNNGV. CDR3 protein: CASSLDPEDRGFPEAFF. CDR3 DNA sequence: TGTGCCAGCAGCTTAGACCCAGAGGACAGGGGCTTCCCTGAAGCTTTCTTT.

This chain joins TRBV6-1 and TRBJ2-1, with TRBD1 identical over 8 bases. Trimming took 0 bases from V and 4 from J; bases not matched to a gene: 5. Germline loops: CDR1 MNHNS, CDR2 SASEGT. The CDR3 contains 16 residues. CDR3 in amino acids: CASSEAGTGSYNEQFF. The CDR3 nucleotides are TGTGCCAGCAGTGAAGCCGGGACAGGAAGTTACAATGAGCAGTTCTTC.

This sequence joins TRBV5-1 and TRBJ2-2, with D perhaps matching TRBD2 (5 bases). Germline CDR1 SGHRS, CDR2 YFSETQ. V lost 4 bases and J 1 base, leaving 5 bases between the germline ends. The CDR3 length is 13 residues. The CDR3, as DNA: TGCGCCAGCAGCGCGGGGAACACCGGGGAGCTGTTTTTT. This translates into CASSAGNTGELFF.

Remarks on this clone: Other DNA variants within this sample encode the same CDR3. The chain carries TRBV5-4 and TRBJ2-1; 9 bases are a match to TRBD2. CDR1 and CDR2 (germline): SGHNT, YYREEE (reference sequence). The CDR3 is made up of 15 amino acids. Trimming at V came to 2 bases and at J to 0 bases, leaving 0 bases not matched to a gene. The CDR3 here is CASSFSGSSYNEQFF. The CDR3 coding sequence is TGTGCCAGCAGCTTTAGCGGGAGCTCCTACAATGAGCAGTTCTTC.